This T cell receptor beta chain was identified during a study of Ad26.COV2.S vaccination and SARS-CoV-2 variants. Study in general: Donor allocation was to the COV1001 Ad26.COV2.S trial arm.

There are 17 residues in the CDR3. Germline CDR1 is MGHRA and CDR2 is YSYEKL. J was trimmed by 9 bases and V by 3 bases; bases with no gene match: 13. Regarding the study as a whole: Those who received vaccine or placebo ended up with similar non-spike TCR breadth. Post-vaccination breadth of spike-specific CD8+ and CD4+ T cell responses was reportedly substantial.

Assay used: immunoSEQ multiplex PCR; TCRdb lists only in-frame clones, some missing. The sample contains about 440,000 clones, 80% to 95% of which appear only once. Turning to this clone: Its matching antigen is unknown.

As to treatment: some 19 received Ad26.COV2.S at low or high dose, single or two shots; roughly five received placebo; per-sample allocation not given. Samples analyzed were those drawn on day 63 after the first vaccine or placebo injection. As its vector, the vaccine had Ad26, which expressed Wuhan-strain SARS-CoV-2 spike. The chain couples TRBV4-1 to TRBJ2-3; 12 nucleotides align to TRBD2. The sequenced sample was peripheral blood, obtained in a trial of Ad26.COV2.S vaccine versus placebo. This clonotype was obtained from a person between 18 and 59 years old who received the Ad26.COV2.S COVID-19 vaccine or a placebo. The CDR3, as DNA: TGCGCCAGCAGCCAGCCCTCTCTAGCGGGAGGGCCAATCACGCAGTATTTT. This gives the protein CASSQPSLAGGPITQYF.